Below, one T cell receptor beta chain is given with its context. Healthy Russian Caucasian donors spanned ages roughly 6 to 100 years. The data are from a study of blood T cells in healthy people across ages. Trimming left V 3 bases short and J 11 bases short, with 18 bases between. CDR3 length: 14 amino acids. Alongside a J-beta primer mix, a sample-barcoded 5' primer served in a second PCR lasting roughly 7 to 11 cycles. Using its own MiXCR run on the 5' RACE reads, TCRdb lists one record per CDR3 protein. The sample lists over 600,000 distinct CDR3 sequences, less than 60% seen once, with 15% to 20% in the top ten.

This sequence originates from a man aged 80 or over in good health. The sequencing input was blood. The gene calls are TRBV12-3 or TRBV12-4 and TRBJ2-3; a possible D gene is TRBD2 (5 bases). CDR3 DNA: TGTGCCAGCAGTTTGACGGGGAGCGCAGATGTGCAGTATTTT. The encoded protein is CASSLTGSADVQYF.